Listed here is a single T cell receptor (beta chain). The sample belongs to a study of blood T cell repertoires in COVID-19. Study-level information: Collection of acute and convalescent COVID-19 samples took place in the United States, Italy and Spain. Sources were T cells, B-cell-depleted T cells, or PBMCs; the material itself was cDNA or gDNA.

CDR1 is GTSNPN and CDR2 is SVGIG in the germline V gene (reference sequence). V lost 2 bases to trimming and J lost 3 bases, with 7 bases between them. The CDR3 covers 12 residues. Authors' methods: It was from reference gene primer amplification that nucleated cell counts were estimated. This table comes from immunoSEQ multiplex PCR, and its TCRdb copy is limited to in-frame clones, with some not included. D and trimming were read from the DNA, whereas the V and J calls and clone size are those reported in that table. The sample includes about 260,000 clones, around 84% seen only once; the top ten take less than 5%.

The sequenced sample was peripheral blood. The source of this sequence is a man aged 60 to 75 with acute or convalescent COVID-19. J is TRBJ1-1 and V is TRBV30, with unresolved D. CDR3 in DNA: TGTGCCTGGAGTACTGTGTACACTGAAGCTTTCTTT. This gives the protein CAWSTVYTEAFF.